The 29 T cell receptor beta chains below were found in one sample sequenced in a study of CD8 T cells in ankylosing spondylitis. Study-wide results and caveats: A TCR beta motif of fewer than ten highly homologous variants appeared characteristic of ankylosing spondylitis blood.

No antigen has been assigned to these receptors. TCRdb ran MiXCR on the 5' RACE reads and lists one entry per CDR3 protein. The sample holds about 540,000 distinct CDR3 sequences, roughly 13% seen once. Sample: blood, either unsorted or a sorted T cell fraction (not recorded which). The receptors were sampled from a male donor with ankylosing spondylitis.

The chain combines TRBV6-2 or TRBV6-3 with TRBJ2-3; 9 bases fit TRBD2. V lost 2 bases, J lost 4 bases, and 4 bases stayed unmatched. The V gene's germline CDR1 is MNHEY and CDR2 SVGEGT. The CDR3 runs to 15 residues. For the CDR3, the DNA is TGTGCCAGCAGTTACATAGCGGGAGTGTCAGATACGCAGTATTTT. Protein sequence: CASSYIAGVSDTQYF.

The chain combines TRBV20-1 with TRBJ2-7; TRBD2 aligns across 7 bases. The V gene's germline CDR1 is DFQATT and CDR2 SNEGSKA (reference sequence). This CDR3 comprises 14 residues. V lost 2 bases, J lost 7 bases, and 11 bases stayed unmatched. CDR3 nucleotide sequence: TGCAGTGCTAGACCCCGGGACTACCTCCTTGAGCAGTACTTC. Translation: CSARPRDYLLEQYF.

In this sample, this clonotype turned up a few times. The chain uses TRBV20-1 and TRBJ1-1; D gene uncertain. There are 13 residues in the CDR3. Trimming took off 2 bases at V and 9 bases at J, with 16 bases between the two ends. The germline V gene has CDR1 DFQATT and CDR2 SNEGSKA (reference sequence). CDR3 loop: CSARPVGVDKAFF. DNA of the CDR3: TGCAGTGCTAGACCCGTAGGCGTGGATAAAGCTTTCTTT.

There are many counts of this clonotype. The rearrangement joins TRBV25-1 to TRBJ2-7, with 8 positions matching TRBD1. The CDR3 totals 15 residues. V was pared by 1 base and J by 0 bases, with 2 bases of the junction left unmatched. Germline loops: CDR1 MGHDK, CDR2 SYGVNS. The CDR3 sequence is CASSESGTGSYEQYF. Here the CDR3 DNA reads TGTGCCAGCAGTGAATCGGGGACAGGCTCCTACGAGCAGTACTTC.

This sequence joins TRBV12-3 or TRBV12-4 and TRBJ1-1; weak D call: TRBD1 (6 bases). The length of the CDR3 is 12 residues. Trimming removed 7 bases from V and 5 bases from J, with 11 bases in between. The CDR3 here is CASNQGWTEAFF. In DNA, the CDR3 is TGTGCCAGCAACCAGGGGTGGACTGAAGCTTTCTTT.

The rearrangement links TRBV20-1 to TRBJ1-1; 8 bases match TRBD1. This CDR3 region has 13 residues. CDR1 and CDR2 (germline): DFQATT, SNEGSKA (reference sequence). The chain's CDR3 is CGGRDRSNTEAFF. CDR3 sequence (DNA): TGCGGAGGCCGGGACAGGTCGAACACTGAAGCTTTCTTT.

This sequence joins TRBV11-3 and TRBJ2-1; 13 bases are a match to TRBD2. The junction had 3 bases not matched to a gene; V was cut back by 6 bases and J by 7 bases. The CDR3 loop spans 14 amino acids. Per germline, CDR1 SGHNT and CDR2 YENEEA. CDR3 nucleotides: TGTGCCAGCAGACTAGCGGGAGGGCAGAATGAGCAGTTCTTC. Translation gives CASRLAGGQNEQFF.

This clonotype was counted between two and nine times. V is TRBV6-5 and J is TRBJ2-1, with a possible D match to TRBD1 (6 bases). The CDR3 runs to 15 residues. V lost 0 bases and J 6 bases, leaving 12 bases between the germline ends. Germline V gives CDR1 MNHEY, CDR2 SVGAGI. CDR3 sequence (DNA): TGTGCCAGCAGTTACTCGTCAGGGGCTATCAATGAGCAGTTCTTC. This gives the protein CASSYSSGAINEQFF.

This clonotype was observed at least ten times. The genes are TRBV7-9 and TRBJ2-1; no reliable D call. V was clipped by 2 bases and J by 10 bases, with 6 bases between them. This CDR3 has 11 amino acids. CDR1 is SEHNR, CDR2 FQNEAQ, per germline (reference sequence). As DNA, the CDR3 is TGTGCCAGCAGCTTATATTACGAGCAGTTCTTC. This encodes CASSLYYEQFF.

The CDR3 reads CASSLKRLAGGGETQYF. The CDR3 DNA follows: TGTGCCAGCAGTTTAAAGAGACTAGCGGGAGGGGGGGAGACCCAGTACTTC. V usage is TRBV12-3 or TRBV12-4 and J usage is TRBJ2-5, with TRBD2 matching over 14 bases. J was trimmed by 5 bases and V by 2 bases; bases with no gene match: 7. This CDR3 spans 17 amino acids.

This clonotype was seen at least ten times. The rearrangement joins TRBV7-2 to TRBJ1-3; D not certain. Germline V gene lookup returns CDR1 SGHTA and CDR2 FQGNSA. The CDR3 sequence is 17 residues long. V lost 5 bases and J lost 4, with 21 bases in between. In DNA form, the CDR3 reads TGTGCCAGCAGCCCAGACGGGCCTTGGAAATCCGGAAACACCATATATTTT. Its protein is CASSPDGPWKSGNTIYF. Full variable domain (remainder filled in from reference TRBV7-2 and TRBJ1-3): GAGVSQSPSNKVTEKGKDVELRCDPISGHTALYWYRQSLGQGLEFLIYFQGNSAPDKSGLPSDRFSAERTGGSVSTLTIQRTQQEDSAVYLCASSPDGPWKSGNTIYFGEGSWLTVV.

This clonotype has a handful of counts. V gene TRBV5-1 combines with J gene TRBJ2-7; 10 nucleotides match TRBD2. Per germline, CDR1 SGHRS and CDR2 YFSETQ. V lost 0 bases and J lost 2; bases outside the gene matches: 14. The CDR3 consists of 19 residues. This chain's CDR3 is CASSLGPPKTSGNTYEQYV. The CDR3 nucleotides read TGCGCCAGCAGCTTGGGGCCCCCGAAAACTAGCGGGAACACCTACGAGCAGTACGTC.

This clonotype was counted many times. The genes are TRBV29-1 and TRBJ1-1, with D maybe TRBD1 (6 bases). Trimming took off 3 bases at V and 5 bases at J, with 13 bases between the two ends. This CDR3 is 13 amino acids long. Germline lookup yields CDR1 SQVTM and CDR2 ANQGSEA. CDR3 DNA: TGCAGCGTTGACGAGAGGGGGGGGACTGAAGCTTTCTTT. Its translation: CSVDERGGTEAFF.

The rearrangement uses TRBV2 and TRBJ2-1; TRBD2 matches at 8 bases. The V gene end was trimmed by 6 bases and the J gene end by 0 bases; junction bases not matched to a gene: 4. Looked up from germline, CDR1 is SNHLY and CDR2 is FYNNEI. This CDR3 spans 15 amino acids. CDR3 sequence: CASRIAGSSYNEQFF. For the CDR3, the DNA is TGTGCCAGCAGGATAGCGGGGAGCTCCTACAATGAGCAGTTCTTC.

The V call is TRBV5-1, the J call TRBJ2-1; unclear D gene. Germline assignment: CDR1 SGHRS and CDR2 YFSETQ. Trimming left V 0 bases short and J 5 bases short, with 9 bases between. This CDR3 is 14 amino acids long. CDR3 residues: CASSLDRRNNEQFF. CDR3 DNA sequence: TGCGCCAGCAGCTTGGACCGTAGGAACAATGAGCAGTTCTTC.

This clonotype was seen ten or more times. This rearrangement joins TRBV12-3 or TRBV12-4 to TRBJ1-5; 9 positions match TRBD1. This CDR3 region has 16 residues. Trimming removed 5 bases from V and 2 bases from J; junction bases left unmatched: 7. The CDR3 sequence: CASSRDRVRGNQPQHF. The CDR3 nucleotides are TGTGCCAGCAGTAGGGACAGGGTTCGGGGCAATCAGCCCCAGCATTTT.

This clonotype has a handful of counts. The chain couples TRBV5-1 to TRBJ2-1; TRBD1 matches 12 bases. V lost 4 bases to trimming and J lost 7 bases; unmatched junction nucleotides: 12. The length of the CDR3 is 17 residues. Germline V CDR1 and CDR2: SGHRS, YFSETQ. CDR3 amino acids: CASSQDPGQGARNEQFF. The CDR3 bases are TGCGCCAGCAGCCAAGACCCGGGACAGGGGGCGCGGAATGAGCAGTTCTTC. Looking up the rest from reference TRBV5-1 and TRBJ2-1 gives the full variable domain: KAGVTQTPRYLIKTRGQQVTLSCSPISGHRSVSWYQQTPGQGLQFLFEYFSETQRNKGNFPGRFSGRQFSNSRSEMNVSTLELGDSALYLCASSQDPGQGARNEQFFGPGTRLTVL.

This clonotype was observed a few times. The chain recombines TRBV6-5 with TRBJ2-7, with D uncertain. The CDR3 has 14 amino acids. V was cut by 0 bases and J by 0 bases, with 6 bases left in between. Germline loops: CDR1 MNHEY, CDR2 SVGAGI. CDR3 sequence: CASSYSSLSYEQYV. The CDR3, as DNA: TGTGCCAGCAGTTACTCGAGTCTCTCCTACGAGCAGTACGTC.

A remark on this clonotype: A junction end diverges from the germline sequence, so it may reflect a read error. The genes are TRBV2 and TRBJ1-1; 8 bases are shared with TRBD1. Germline V gene sequence: CDR1 SNHLY, CDR2 FYNNEI. There are 13 residues in the CDR3. CDR3 amino acids: CASSEDRGTEAFF. Here the CDR3 DNA reads TGTGCCAGCAGCGAAGACAGGGGTACTGAAGCTTTCTTT.

This clonotype was seen repeatedly, ten times or more. The rearrangement links TRBV5-1 to TRBJ2-1; TRBD2 matches 13 bases. This CDR3 comprises 16 residues. Germline V gives CDR1 SGHRS, CDR2 YFSETQ. The ends lost 0 bases at V and 7 bases at J; junction bases unmatched: 4. This CDR3 is CASSLGTSGSSNEQFF. The CDR3 nucleotides are TGCGCCAGCAGCTTGGGGACTAGCGGGAGTAGTAATGAGCAGTTCTTC. Looking up the rest from reference TRBV5-1 and TRBJ2-1 gives the full variable domain: KAGVTQTPRYLIKTRGQQVTLSCSPISGHRSVSWYQQTPGQGLQFLFEYFSETQRNKGNFPGRFSGRQFSNSRSEMNVSTLELGDSALYLCASSLGTSGSSNEQFFGPGTRLTVL.

The V call is TRBV10-3, the J call TRBJ2-1; 14 bases map to TRBD2. The CDR3 sequence is 16 residues long. CDR1 and CDR2 from the germline V gene are ENHRY and SYGVKD. With 6 bases clipped from V and 2 bases from J, the junction kept 3 bases outside the gene matches. This CDR3 is CAIRGTSGSTYNEQFF. In DNA form, the CDR3 reads TGTGCCATCAGGGGGACTAGCGGGAGTACCTACAATGAGCAGTTCTTC.

This clonotype was found many times. V usage is TRBV12-3 or TRBV12-4 and J usage is TRBJ2-1; 14 bases line up with TRBD2. This CDR3 contains 17 residues. The J segment lost 9 bases and the V segment lost 4 bases, leaving 11 bases of the junction unmatched. CDR3 region: CASSSGPGLAGEGEQFF. DNA of the CDR3: TGTGCCAGCAGTTCCGGACCGGGACTAGCGGGAGAGGGTGAGCAGTTCTTC.

This clonotype was seen only a few times. The genes are TRBV30 and TRBJ1-3, with D perhaps TRBD1 (5 bases). V was clipped by 1 base and J by 2 bases, with 9 bases between them. CDR1 and CDR2 (germline): GTSNPN, SVGIG (reference sequence). There are 14 residues in the CDR3. The CDR3, as DNA: TGTGCCTGGAGTGGCGGGACTACTGGAAACACCATATATTTT. Translating it yields CAWSGGTTGNTIYF.

The chain employs TRBV20-1 and TRBJ2-1, with D perhaps given as TRBD1 or TRBD2 (6 bases each). CDR1 and CDR2 from the germline V gene are DFQATT and SNEGSKA (reference sequence). This CDR3 is 12 amino acids long. The V end was cut by 6 bases, the J end by 8 bases, with 14 bases between. The CDR3 DNA reads as TGCAGTGCGGGGGGCGAGGACGATGAGCAGTTCTTC. Translation: CSAGGEDDEQFF.

In DNA form, the CDR3 reads TGTGCCAGCAGACATCCCGACTCCTACGAGCAGTACTTC. Encoded protein: CASRHPDSYEQYF. This sequence joins TRBV12-3 or TRBV12-4 and TRBJ2-7; D unclear. This CDR3 has 13 residues. V shed 6 bases and J shed 0 bases, with 9 bases lying between them.

This clonotype was counted between two and nine times. V usage is TRBV20-1 and J usage is TRBJ2-1, with 10 bases lining up with TRBD2. This CDR3 has 17 residues. With V trimmed by 3 bases and J by 3 bases, 11 bases remained unmatched. Germline CDR1 and CDR2: DFQATT and SNEGSKA (reference sequence). CDR3 sequence reads: CSASRLAGEGDYNEQFF. The CDR3 region has the DNA TGCAGTGCTAGTCGGCTAGCGGGAGAAGGGGACTACAATGAGCAGTTCTTC.

J is TRBJ2-5 and V is TRBV13; 10 nucleotides match TRBD1. Germline CDR1 and CDR2: PRHDT and FYEKMQ (reference sequence). The CDR3 totals 15 residues. The J segment lost 2 bases and the V segment lost 2 bases, leaving 2 bases of the junction unmatched. The CDR3 is CASSLRTGGQETQYF. The CDR3 coding sequence is TGTGCCAGCAGCTTAAGGACAGGGGGTCAAGAGACCCAGTACTTC.

The chain recombines TRBV15 with TRBJ1-5, with D perhaps TRBD1 (6 bases). The V end lost 0 bases, the J end lost 6 bases, and 15 bases lay between the germline ends. CDR3 length: 16 residues. CDR1 is LNHNV and CDR2 is YYDKDF in the germline V gene (reference sequence). The CDR3: CATSREQGVGGQPQHF. The CDR3 bases are TGTGCCACCAGCAGAGAACAGGGCGTCGGCGGTCAGCCCCAGCATTTT. The complete variable domain, with remaining parts taken from reference TRBV15 and TRBJ1-5, reads DAMVIQNPRYQVTQFGKPVTLSCSQTLNHNVMYWYQQKSSQAPKLLFHYYDKDFNNEADTPDNFQSRRPNTSFCFLDIRSPGLGDTAMYLCATSREQGVGGQPQHFGDGTRLSIL.

This clonotype was counted only a few times. The J gene is TRBJ1-3, the V gene TRBV11-2, with no clear D. The CDR3 extends over 14 amino acids. V shed 7 bases and J shed 9 bases, with 19 bases lying between them. CDR1 and CDR2 from the germline V gene are SGHAT and FQNNGV. The CDR3, as DNA: TGTGCCAGCAAAGAAAGACCGGGATGGGGCACCATATATTTT. Translated, it gives CASKERPGWGTIYF.